These 9 T cell receptor beta chains came from one sample sequenced in a study of blood T cell repertoires in COVID-19. The protocol was immunoSEQ multiplex PCR, while the TCRdb copy is restricted to in-frame clones and leaves out a portion. The sample has approximately 130,000 clones, approximately 85% seen once; the top ten hold roughly 13%. Sequences were obtained from peripheral blood. Every receptor here comes from a human donor in a cohort sampled during active COVID-19.

V usage is TRBV2 and J usage is TRBJ1-5; a possible D gene is TRBD1 (6 bases). CDR3 length: 15 amino acids. V was cut by 6 bases and J by 2 bases, with 14 bases left in between. Germline V gene sequence: CDR1 SNHLY, CDR2 FYNNEI. The CDR3 nucleotides are TGTGCCAGCAGAGAGGGGGGGGTTGGCAATCAGCCCCAGCATTTT. It yields the protein CASREGGVGNQPQHF.

The CDR3 loop is CASSRDIDEKLFF. The CDR3 nucleotides read TGTGCCAGCAGCCGGGACATCGATGAAAAACTGTTTTTT. The chain employs TRBV6-5 and TRBJ1-4; tentative D call: TRBD1 (6 bases). V lost 6 bases, J lost 6 bases, and 11 bases lay in between. This CDR3 contains 13 residues. Germline loops: CDR1 MNHEY, CDR2 SVGAGI.

This sequence joins TRBV5-1 and TRBJ2-6; TRBD1 matches at 10 bases. Germline V gives CDR1 SGHRS, CDR2 YFSETQ. This CDR3 has 20 amino acids. Trimming cost V 2 bases and J 4 bases; bases outside gene matches: 15. The CDR3 is CASSFVPGQGLVSGANVLTF. CDR3 DNA: TGCGCCAGCAGCTTTGTCCCGGGACAGGGGTTGGTGTCAGGGGCCAACGTCCTGACTTTC. Using reference TRBV5-1 and TRBJ2-6 for the parts outside the CDR3, the full variable domain is KAGVTQTPRYLIKTRGQQVTLSCSPISGHRSVSWYQQTPGQGLQFLFEYFSETQRNKGNFPGRFSGRQFSNSRSEMNVSTLELGDSALYLCASSFVPGQGLVSGANVLTFGAGSRLTVL.

Points on this clone: Mismatch with germline at one junction end may stem from a read error. V is TRBV14 and J is TRBJ2-4, with TRBD2 identical over 8 bases. There are 11 residues in the CDR3. Germline V gene lookup returns CDR1 SGHDN and CDR2 FVKESK. CDR3 DNA sequence: TGTGCCAGCAGCCAAGAAGCGGGGGACCTTTTC. It is translated as CASSQEAGDLF.

The gene calls are TRBV9 and TRBJ1-5; 7 nucleotides match TRBD1. The length of the CDR3 is 15 residues. The ends lost 3 bases at V and 7 bases at J; junction bases unmatched: 10. Germline loops: CDR1 SGDLS, CDR2 YYNGEE. The CDR3 loop reads CASSAEGAGGQPQHF. CDR3 coding DNA: TGTGCCAGCAGCGCCGAGGGGGCCGGCGGCCAGCCCCAGCATTTT.

The chain recombines TRBV19 with TRBJ1-6; D perhaps matches TRBD1 (6 bases). Trimming cost V 6 bases and J 6 bases, with 15 bases left between them. Germline lookup yields CDR1 LNHDA and CDR2 SQIVND (reference sequence). CDR3 length: 15 amino acids. Written as DNA, the CDR3 is TGTGCCAGTAGCTTCGGCGGGGGCAGTAATTCACCCCTCCACTTT. Amino acid sequence: CASSFGGGSNSPLHF.

This chain joins TRBV7-3 and TRBJ1-1, with TRBD1 as a possible D gene (6 bases). This CDR3 region has 13 residues. From germline, CDR1 is SGHTA and CDR2 FQGTGA. V shed 4 bases and J shed 0 bases, with 6 bases lying between them. In nucleotides, the CDR3 is TGTGCCAGCAGCTGGACAGTGAACACTGAAGCTTTCTTT. Translated, it gives CASSWTVNTEAFF.

V usage is TRBV3-1 (or the pseudogene TRBV3-2) and J usage is TRBJ2-3, with 9 bases matching TRBD2. V shed 4 bases and J 6 bases; nucleotides not matched to a gene: 14. The CDR3 is 17 residues long. The germline V gene has CDR1 LGHDT and CDR2 YNNKEL (reference sequence). CDR3 sequence (DNA): TGTGCCAGCAGCCCGACTGTGGGGCGGGGGGGCCGGGATACGCAGTATTTT. Translated: CASSPTVGRGGRDTQYF.

V is TRBV3-1 (or the pseudogene TRBV3-2) and J is TRBJ2-7; TRBD1 might be the D (6 bases). The CDR3 consists of 14 residues. Trimming removed 1 base at V and 6 bases at J, with 13 bases between. Per the germline V gene, CDR1 is LGHDT and CDR2 is YNNKEL (reference sequence). CDR3 nucleotide sequence: TGTGCCAGCAGCCAAGTACAGGGTATGAGCGAGCAGTACTTC. Protein product: CASSQVQGMSEQYF.